This T cell receptor beta chain was sequenced in a study of shared clonotypes between healthy human individuals. The study, taken as a whole, reports: Compared with clonotypes that all four donors shared, non-shared clonotypes had lower generation probabilities. Generally, naive subsets came out with larger estimated richness than memory subsets.

The naive CD8 population came from CD45RO-negative cells selected for CCR7, without terminally differentiated effector memory CD45RA+ cells. Donors were Caucasian adults residing in Nashville, Tennessee, USA. This table comes from immunoSEQ multiplex PCR, and its TCRdb copy is limited to in-frame clones, with some not included. The table has approximately 600,000 clones, 95% seen once; the top ten hold about 0.11%. Of note for this clone: As yet, its antigen is unknown.

The CDR3 sequence is 14 residues long. Germline CDR1 SGHDT, CDR2 YYEEEE. The source of this sequence is a woman aged 25 to 39 in good health. The V call is TRBV5-6, the J call TRBJ2-5, with D hard to call. Gene TRBJ2-7 matches the end of the DNA better, so the J call may be wrong. Sequencing was performed on naive CD8+ T cells sorted from blood. The CDR3 is CASSFSDLSYEQYF. The CDR3 region has the DNA TGTGCCAGCAGCTTCAGCGACCTGTCCTACGAGCAGTACTTC.